Listed here are 13 T cell receptor beta chains from one sample, sequenced in a study of blood T cell repertoires in COVID-19. Sequencing used immunoSEQ multiplex PCR; TCRdb keeps in-frame clones, though not all of them. The repertoire holds about 270,000 clones, with approximately 90% as singletons. Material: PBMCs or T cells enriched from blood (not recorded which). These receptors were collected from a woman in her 30s with acute COVID-19.

The rearrangement links TRBV28 to TRBJ2-7; TRBD1 agrees at 10 bases. V dropped 3 bases and J dropped 3; count of bases not matched to a gene: 8. Germline V gene lookup returns CDR1 MDHEN and CDR2 SYDVKM. This CDR3 comprises 16 residues. Written as DNA, the CDR3 is TGTGCCAGCAGTTTCCCCTCCGGGACAGGGGACTACGAGCAGTACTTC. This codes for CASSFPSGTGDYEQYF.

This clone was recorded a few times. The chain couples TRBV2 to TRBJ1-6; D not resolved. Germline V lookup: CDR1 SNHLY, CDR2 FYNNEI. V lost 3 bases, J lost 9 bases, and 6 bases lay in between. This CDR3 is built from 12 residues. CDR3 DNA sequence: TGTGCCAGCAGTGATTGGAGTTCACCCCTCCACTTT. Its translation: CASSDWSSPLHF.

The chain couples TRBV9 to TRBJ2-2; perhaps TRBD2 as D (6 bases). V was cut by 3 bases and J by 3 bases, with 12 bases left in between. The CDR3 runs 15 residues. Germline V gene data show CDR1 as SGDLS and CDR2 as YYNGEE. CDR3 sequence: CASSASGSDTGELFF. The CDR3 DNA reads as TGTGCCAGCAGCGCATCCGGGAGTGACACCGGGGAGCTGTTTTTT.

The chain uses TRBV7-9 and TRBJ1-1; D is unresolved. The germline V and J ends were trimmed by 1 base and 1 base, with 7 bases remaining between them. Germline CDR1 and CDR2: SEHNR and FQNEAQ (reference sequence). The CDR3 has 14 residues. The CDR3 region is CASSLVQQNTEAFF. CDR3 nucleotides: TGTGCCAGCAGCTTAGTACAGCAGAACACTGAAGCTTTCTTT.

The V gene is TRBV7-2, the J gene TRBJ2-7, with 9 nucleotides matching TRBD2. Germline trimming cut 6 bases from V and 5 bases from J; bases unmatched to any gene: 17. This CDR3 region has 17 residues. Germline V gene sequence: CDR1 SGHTA, CDR2 FQGNSA. CDR3 sequence (DNA): TGTGCCAGCAGTGGGGTTGGGGCGGGAGGGCGTATGAACGAGCAGTACTTC. Protein: CASSGVGAGGRMNEQYF.

A few counts support this clone. The rearrangement uses TRBV10-3 and TRBJ2-7, with 16 positions matching TRBD2. The CDR3 length is 17 residues. V lost 6 bases to trimming and J lost 3 bases; unmatched junction nucleotides: 8. In germline, CDR1 is ENHRY, CDR2 SYGVKD. The CDR3 spells CAIRRGLAGGGNYEQYF. The DNA of the CDR3 is TGTGCCATCAGGCGGGGACTAGCGGGAGGGGGCAACTACGAGCAGTACTTC.

This chain joins TRBV28 and TRBJ1-5; the match to TRBD1 covers 10 bases. The CDR3 consists of 16 residues. Trimming removed 5 bases from V and 3 bases from J; junction bases left unmatched: 7. Germline assignment: CDR1 MDHEN and CDR2 SYDVKM. CDR3 coding DNA: TGTGCCAGCAGTACCGGACAGGGGGGACTCAATCAGCCCCAGCATTTT. The encoded protein is CASSTGQGGLNQPQHF. Full variable domain (missing parts from reference TRBV28 and TRBJ1-5): DVKVTQSSRYLVKRTGEKVFLECVQDMDHENMFWYRQDPGLGLRLIYFSYDVKMKEKGDIPEGYSVSREKKERFSLILESASTNQTSMYLCASSTGQGGLNQPQHFGDGTRLSIL.

The V gene is TRBV5-1, the J gene TRBJ2-3; D remains ambiguous. Germline lookup yields CDR1 SGHRS and CDR2 YFSETQ. This CDR3 is built from 16 residues. With 1 base removed from V and 6 bases from J, the gap between germline ends came to 18 bases. Written as DNA, the CDR3 is TGCGCCAGCAGCTTGATCCGTGGGTGGTCGGAGGATACGCAGTATTTT. Translating it yields CASSLIRGWSEDTQYF.

Turning to this clone: One junction end does not reproduce the germline sequence, and a read error may be involved. V is TRBV10-2 and J is TRBJ1-2; D is ambiguous. This CDR3 comprises 13 residues. Germline assignment: CDR1 WSHSY and CDR2 SAAADI. CDR3 residues: CASSESLGRHFPF. The CDR3 nucleotides read TGCGCCAGCAGTGAAAGTTTGGGTAGACATTTTCCTTTC.

The CDR3 loop is CASSWAQANEKLFF. DNA of the CDR3: TGTGCCAGCAGTTGGGCGCAAGCTAATGAAAAACTGTTTTTT. The chain is built from TRBV28 and TRBJ1-4; the D is unclear. The CDR3 is 14 amino acids. From germline, CDR1 is MDHEN and CDR2 SYDVKM. Trimming took off 4 bases at V and 3 bases at J, with 9 bases between the two ends.

The chain combines TRBV18 with TRBJ2-2; 7 bases line up with TRBD2. CDR1 and CDR2 (germline): KGHSH, LQKENI. This CDR3 has 18 amino acids. Germline trimming cut 6 bases from V and 4 bases from J; bases unmatched to any gene: 17. CDR3 amino acids: CASSPDIYGEGSTGELFF. The DNA for the CDR3 is TGTGCCAGCTCGCCCGATATCTACGGGGAGGGGAGCACCGGGGAGCTGTTTTTT.

This chain links TRBV27 with TRBJ2-1; the match to TRBD2 covers 12 bases. Germline V gene sequence: CDR1 MNHEY, CDR2 SMNVEV (reference sequence). The CDR3 is 15 amino acids. Trimming removed 7 bases from V and 5 bases from J; junction bases left unmatched: 6. Here the CDR3 reads CASTSSGREDNEQFF. The DNA for the CDR3 is TGTGCCAGCACCTCTAGCGGGAGGGAAGACAATGAGCAGTTCTTC.

V usage is TRBV6-4 and J usage is TRBJ2-6, with D tentatively TRBD2 (6 bases). Trimming took off 0 bases at V and 7 bases at J, with 13 bases between the two ends. The CDR3 length is 16 residues. CDR1 and CDR2 (germline): MRHNA, SNTAGT. DNA of the CDR3: TGTGCCAGCAGTGACTCCGCGGGGCCACCAGCCAACGTCCTGACTTTC. Its translation is CASSDSAGPPANVLTF.